This T cell receptor (beta chain) was identified in a study of tumor-infiltrating lymphocytes in primary liver carcinoma. Study-level background: Productive TCRbeta reads per sample were roughly 3.65 to 8 million, not differing by tissue.

Germline values: CDR1 SGHAT, CDR2 FQNNGV. The J segment lost 5 bases and the V segment lost 4 bases, leaving 8 bases of the junction unmatched. The CDR3 is made up of 15 amino acids. This clonotype was counted only a few times. From around 520 ng of total RNA, TCR beta-specific cDNA was reverse-transcribed using a constant-region primer. Slightly modified ARM-PCR with three nested multiplex PCR rounds yielded TCR beta libraries. The two initial PCR rounds, ten to eleven cycles each, used TRBV1-TRBV30 forward and C-beta reverse primers. From the multiplex PCR reads, TCRdb called clonotypes with MiXCR, one entry per CDR3 protein. The sample lists tens of thousands of distinct CDR3 sequences, approximately 70% occurring once. The source material, 20-30 mg of unsorted bulk tissue, was used to co-extract RNA and DNA. The sampling covered five separate regions of each tumor. Tumor samples were assessed, and every one had over 80% viable tumor cells.

Input material: liver tumor tissue from sampling region 1. Subset noted: tumor region T1, superior pole. The TCR originated in a man aged 35 to 55 with primary liver carcinoma and hepatitis B virus infection. The chain is built from TRBV11-2 and TRBJ2-1, with TRBD2 identical over 7 bases. The CDR3 loop reads CASSWGGSSHNEQFF. CDR3 nucleotides: TGTGCCAGCAGCTGGGGGGGGAGTTCCCACAATGAGCAGTTCTTC.